One and the same sample provided the 16 T cell receptor beta chains below, sequenced in a study of cytomegalovirus exposure and HLA in healthy donors. The PCR employed 60 Vbeta primers together with 13 Jbeta primers. The repertoire was sequenced with immunoSEQ multiplex PCR; TCRdb's copy has only in-frame clones and lacks some. Of under 150,000 clones listed, roughly 89% are singletons. Source material: PBMCs. These receptors all come from a woman in her 30s in good health and CMV-seronegative.

The chain couples TRBV25-1 to TRBJ2-3, with 7 bases matching TRBD1. In germline, CDR1 is MGHDK, CDR2 SYGVNS. The CDR3 length is 15 residues. V shed 7 bases and J 2 bases; nucleotides not matched to a gene: 9. The CDR3 here is CASTEADRPTDTQYF. The CDR3 DNA follows: TGTGCCAGCACCGAAGCGGACAGGCCCACAGATACGCAGTATTTT.

J is TRBJ2-7 and V is TRBV7-6; TRBD2 matches at 14 bases. V was clipped by 5 bases and J by 4 bases; unmatched bases: 13. The germline CDR1 and CDR2 sequences are SGHVS and FNYEAQ. The CDR3 is 18 amino acids. CDR3 DNA sequence: TGTGCCAGCAGCGCCCTCCCGGGACTAGCGGGAGAATTGTACGAGCAGTACTTC. Encoded protein: CASSALPGLAGELYEQYF. Full variable domain (rest looked up from reference TRBV7-6 and TRBJ2-7): GAGVSQSPRYKVTKRGQDVALRCDPISGHVSLYWYRQALGQGPEFLTYFNYEAQQDKSGLPNDRFSAERPEGSISTLTIQRTEQRDSAMYRCASSALPGLAGELYEQYFGPGTRLTVT.

This rearrangement joins TRBV7-2 to TRBJ1-1; 8 positions match TRBD1. Germline loops: CDR1 SGHTA, CDR2 FQGNSA. The V segment lost 5 bases and the J segment 0 bases; nucleotides outside the gene matches: 8. CDR3 size: 16 residues. The CDR3 is CASSPWTGRMNTEAFF. The DNA of the CDR3 is TGTGCCAGCAGCCCCTGGACAGGGCGTATGAACACTGAAGCTTTCTTT.

With respect to this clone: This probably arose from a read error, given a far larger clone one base away. This rearrangement joins TRBV15 to TRBJ1-5; no definite D call. The CDR3 runs 13 residues. The V gene lost 5 bases and the J gene lost 6 bases, with 11 bases spanning the gap. Germline CDR1 reads LNHNV; CDR2 reads YYDKDF (reference sequence). The CDR3 spells CATSHGLPQPQHF. CDR3 DNA: TGTGCCACCAGCCACGGACTGCCTCAGCCCCAGCATTTT.

This clone was found once. The chain is built from TRBV6-6 and TRBJ1-4; 7 bases align to TRBD1. The germline V gene encodes CDR1 MNHNY and CDR2 SVGAGI (reference sequence). J gave up 4 bases and V 6 bases, and 8 bases lay outside the gene matches. The CDR3 has 15 residues. The CDR3 loop is CASSDPGQINEKLFF. CDR3 nucleotides: TGTGCCAGCAGCGACCCGGGACAGATTAATGAAAAACTGTTTTTT.

The chain carries TRBV7-9 and TRBJ1-2, with 8 bases lining up with TRBD1. CDR3 size: 13 residues. V lost 7 bases and J lost 4; bases outside the gene matches: 5. Germline values: CDR1 SEHNR, CDR2 FQNEAQ (reference sequence). The CDR3 region has the DNA TGTGCCAGCACCGGACAGGGAAGCTATGGCTACACCTTC. Protein product: CASTGQGSYGYTF.

This chain links TRBV7-2 with TRBJ2-7, with TRBD2 identical over 8 bases. The CDR3 sequence is 15 residues long. Losses at the gene ends were 2 bases for V and 2 bases for J; bases not matched to a gene: 5. Germline CDR1 reads SGHTA; CDR2 reads FQGNSA. The CDR3 DNA follows: TGTGCCAGCAGCTTAAACTCGGGGGGGGCCTACGAGCAGTACTTC. It specifies CASSLNSGGAYEQYF.

The rearrangement links TRBV13 to TRBJ1-1; TRBD1 is a possible D gene (5 bases). Germline CDR1 is PRHDT and CDR2 is FYEKMQ (reference sequence). The CDR3 spans 14 residues. The germline V and J ends were trimmed by 7 bases and 1 base, with 13 bases remaining between them. The CDR3 nucleotides read TGTGCCAGCATCGCGGGGGGTACGAACACTGAAGCTTTCTTT. Residues: CASIAGGTNTEAFF. Full variable domain (rest looked up from reference TRBV13 and TRBJ1-1): AAGVIQSPRHLIKEKRETATLKCYPIPRHDTVYWYQQGPGQDPQFLISFYEKMQSDKGSIPDRFSAQQFSDYHSELNMSSLELGDSALYFCASIAGGTNTEAFFGQGTRLTVV.

The chain employs TRBV9 and TRBJ2-7, with 14 bases that match TRBD2. This CDR3 region has 16 residues. V gave up 0 bases and J gave up 5 bases; unmatched junction bases: 4. Germline V gives CDR1 SGDLS, CDR2 YYNGEE. This chain's CDR3 is CASSVGLAGGDDEQYF. The CDR3 DNA sequence: TGTGCCAGCAGCGTAGGACTAGCGGGGGGGGACGACGAGCAGTACTTC.

The genes are TRBV7-2 and TRBJ2-2; 9 nucleotides match TRBD1. The junction had 6 bases not matched to a gene; V was cut back by 5 bases and J by 2 bases. The CDR3 runs to 16 residues. From germline, CDR1 is SGHTA and CDR2 FQGNSA. The CDR3 nucleotides read TGTGCCAGCAGCCCCACAGGGGGCTCAAACACCGGGGAGCTGTTTTTT. Translation gives CASSPTGGSNTGELFF.

This chain uses TRBV20-1 with TRBJ1-2; 8 nucleotides match TRBD1. After removal of 4 bases from V and 7 bases from J, the junction contained 2 bases not matched to a gene. This CDR3 comprises 11 residues. Germline V CDR1 and CDR2: DFQATT, SNEGSKA (reference sequence). The CDR3 region is CSAMDRAGYTF. CDR3 coding DNA: TGCAGTGCTATGGACAGGGCTGGCTACACCTTC.

In its sample, this clone was seen once. The V and J genes are TRBV7-2 and TRBJ2-2; a weak D match, TRBD1 (6 bases). The germline V and J ends were trimmed by 1 base and 0 bases, with 6 bases remaining between them. CDR1 is SGHTA and CDR2 is FQGNSA in the germline V gene. This CDR3 spans 15 amino acids. CDR3 in DNA: TGTGCCAGCAGCTTAGACAGGGCGAACACCGGGGAGCTGTTTTTT. Protein: CASSLDRANTGELFF. Drawing the rest from reference TRBV7-2 and TRBJ2-2, the complete variable domain is GAGVSQSPSNKVTEKGKDVELRCDPISGHTALYWYRQSLGQGLEFLIYFQGNSAPDKSGLPSDRFSAERTGGSVSTLTIQRTQQEDSAVYLCASSLDRANTGELFFGEGSRLTVL.

The chain recombines TRBV5-4 with TRBJ1-5; D may be TRBD1 (5 bases). CDR1 and CDR2 from the germline V gene are SGHNT and YYREEE (reference sequence). V was clipped by 1 base and J by 5 bases, with 10 bases between them. The CDR3 is made up of 14 amino acids. CDR3 sequence reads: CASSLRGSDQPQHF. The CDR3, as DNA: TGTGCCAGCAGCTTGCGGGGGAGTGATCAGCCCCAGCATTTT.

The V and J genes are TRBV7-9 and TRBJ2-2, with 12 bases that match TRBD1. The J segment lost 9 bases and the V segment lost 1 base, leaving 6 bases of the junction unmatched. The CDR3 contains 16 residues. Per the germline V gene, CDR1 is SEHNR and CDR2 is FQNEAQ (reference sequence). The CDR3 DNA reads TGTGCCAGCAGCTTAGGCGGGACAGGGGGCCTTCGGGAGCTGTTTTTT. Its protein is CASSLGGTGGLRELFF.

This clone appeared once. Within the sample, other DNA sequences also encode this same CDR3. V is TRBV6-6 and J is TRBJ1-2, with TRBD1 as a possible D gene (5 bases). CDR1 and CDR2 from the germline V gene are MNHNY and SVGAGI (reference sequence). Trimming left V 6 bases short and J 2 bases short, with 10 bases between. This CDR3 spans 13 amino acids. The CDR3 DNA reads TGTGCCAGCAGCTCGACAGTGAACTATGGCTACACCTTC. This codes for CASSSTVNYGYTF.

The V gene is TRBV9, the J gene TRBJ2-7, with TRBD2 as a possible D gene (6 bases). Germline CDR1 is SGDLS and CDR2 is YYNGEE. V was clipped by 4 bases and J by 7 bases, with 21 bases between them. The CDR3 sequence is 15 residues long. The CDR3 reads CASSPRMGTGGEQYF. CDR3 DNA: TGTGCCAGCAGCCCCCGAATGGGGACCGGGGGTGAGCAGTACTTC. The variable domain in full, with the rest retrieved from reference TRBV9 and TRBJ2-7, is DSGVTQTPKHLITATGQRVTLRCSPRSGDLSVYWYQQSLDQGLQFLIQYYNGEERAKGNILERFSAQQFPDLHSELNLSSLELGDSALYFCASSPRMGTGGEQYFGPGTRLTVT.